The entry below describes one T cell receptor beta chain. Profiled with immunoSEQ multiplex PCR; TCRdb holds only in-frame clones, not every one. The table lists about 190,000 clones, 80% to 90% of them singletons, with 15% to 20% in the top ten. This sample stems from a study of blood T cell repertoires in COVID-19. V was pared by 3 bases and J by 6 bases, with 5 bases of the junction left unmatched. CDR1 MDHEN and CDR2 SYDVKM come from the germline V gene. The CDR3 contains 15 residues. The chain is built from TRBV28 and TRBJ2-1, with 10 bases fitting TRBD2. This clonotype originated in a human donor in a cohort sampled during active COVID-19. The source material was peripheral blood. Written as DNA, the CDR3 is TGTGCCAGCAGTTTTACTAGCGGGACCGGCAATGAGCAGTTCTTC. This codes for CASSFTSGTGNEQFF.